This is a list of T cell receptor beta chains from one sample in a study of blood T cell repertoires in COVID-19. Some clones are missing from TCRdb's copy, which holds only in-frame ones; the method was immunoSEQ multiplex PCR. The sample has approximately 290,000 clones, about 85% seen once. The sequenced sample consisted of peripheral blood. These receptors all come from a human donor with COVID-19, enrolled during active disease. The donor label of this sample is uncertain. Both conserved end residues are part of each CDR3.

TRBV5-1	TRBJ2-7	14	CASRGTSGLYEQYF
TRBV19	TRBJ1-1	11	CASSIDRGAFF
TRBV11-1	TRBJ2-7	14	CASSLTGVIYEQYF
TRBV7-8	TRBJ1-2	17	CASSSYGQGRTNYGYTF
TRBV16	TRBJ1-6	16	CASVNSQSSYNSPLHF
TRBV28	TRBJ2-3	14	CASSLGLATDTQYF
TRBV6-5	TRBJ1-1	13	CASTTDRAAEAFF
TRBV5-1	TRBJ2-1	15	CASSLGQGVWNEQFF
TRBV23-1	TRBJ1-5	15	CASSQSGQSNQPQHF
TRBV27	TRBJ1-5	14	CASSPRGPNQPQHF
TRBV29-1	TRBJ1-3	12	CSASLAGNTIYF
TRBV7-9	TRBJ2-4	14	CASSLSWPGNIQYF
TRBV30	TRBJ2-5	14	CAWRTSGSRETQYF
TRBV9	TRBJ2-3	16	CASSPRTGDSTDTQYF